This T cell receptor (beta chain) was sequenced for a study of blood T cell repertoires in COVID-19. Study-level information: The United States, Italy and Spain were the sources of the acute and convalescent COVID-19 samples. T cells, B-cell-depleted T cells, or PBMCs supplied cDNA or gDNA.

The Seattle site enrolled patients during active infection and followed them longitudinally. Data came from immunoSEQ multiplex PCR; TCRdb stores just in-frame clones and leaves some out. The sample lists fewer than 200,000 clones, roughly 78% seen once, with about 7.8% in the top ten. V lost 0 bases to trimming and J lost 7 bases; unmatched junction nucleotides: 6. Per germline, CDR1 LNHDA and CDR2 SQIVND (reference sequence). The CDR3 totals 16 residues. This clonotype was obtained from a woman aged 55-69 years with COVID-19, enrolled during active disease. Sequenced input: peripheral blood. The rearrangement uses TRBV19 and TRBJ2-2, with 9 bases that match TRBD1. The DNA for the CDR3 is TGTGCCAGTAGTATAGATGGGACAGGGAGAAGCGGGGAGCTGTTTTTT. This codes for CASSIDGTGRSGELFF.